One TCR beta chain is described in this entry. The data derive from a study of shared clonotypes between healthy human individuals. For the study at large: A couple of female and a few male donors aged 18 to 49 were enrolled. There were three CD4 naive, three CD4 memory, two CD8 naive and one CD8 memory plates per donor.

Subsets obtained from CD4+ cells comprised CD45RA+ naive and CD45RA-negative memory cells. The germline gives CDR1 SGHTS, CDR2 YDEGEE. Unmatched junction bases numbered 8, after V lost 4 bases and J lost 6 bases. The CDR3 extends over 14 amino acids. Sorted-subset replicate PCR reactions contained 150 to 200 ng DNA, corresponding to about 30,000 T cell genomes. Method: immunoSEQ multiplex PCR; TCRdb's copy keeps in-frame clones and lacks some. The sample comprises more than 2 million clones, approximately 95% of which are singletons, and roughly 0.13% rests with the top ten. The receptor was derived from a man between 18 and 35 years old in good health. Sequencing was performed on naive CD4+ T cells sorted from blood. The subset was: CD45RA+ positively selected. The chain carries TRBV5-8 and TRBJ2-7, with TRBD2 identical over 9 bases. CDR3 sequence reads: CASSTRLAGSEQYF. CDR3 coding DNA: TGTGCCAGCAGCACTCGGCTAGCGGGAAGCGAGCAGTACTTC.